This T cell receptor beta chain was retrieved from a study of blood T cell repertoires in COVID-19 (dated by TCRdb to 2020 to 2022). For the study in its entirety: The collaborator samples originated in the United States, Italy and Spain and spanned the acute and convalescent phases of COVID-19. Where available, HLA class I and class II types were obtained from metadata supplied by the sample provider rather than from assay-based typing. The dataset comprised deeply sampled blood TCRbeta repertoires from subjects exposed to, actively infected with, or recovered from COVID-19. Samples were obtained from the ongoing ImmuneRACE study (first 160 participants) and from 1,254 subjects provided by 6 global collaborators. Nearly every sample came with metadata listing a de-identified subject ID, COVID-19 status, age in years and sex. The material from the prospective study consisted of cDNA or gDNA derived from T cells, B-cell-depleted T cells, or PBMCs. The repertoires were released in a freely available public database meant as a resource for research on the immune response to SARS-CoV-2. Beyond this particular receptor, the publication reports: The amount of clinical and demographic metadata varied by source and participant and was provided uncurated.

TCRbeta CDR3 regions were amplified from genomic DNA by means of the immunoSEQ Assay, a bias-controlled multiplex PCR. In the original analysis: The number of nucleated cells in each sample was estimated by amplification of reference gene primers within the assay. Sequence reads were collapsed and filtered to measure the absolute abundance of every unique TCRbeta CDR3 rearrangement. Productive Simpson clonality was computed per sample as the square root of Simpson's diversity index over productive rearrangements. The table comes from immuneACCESS by way of TCRdb, which keeps in-frame sequences with V and J called. Part of the clones is missing from these tables; in studies checked, under half for an unresolved V gene and the rest for unknown reasons. V, J and clone size derive from that table, while D and trimming were established from the DNA sequence. The sample data list 95,000 or so clones, and 79% of these were observed just once. Less than 20% of the sample lies in the top ten.

Each collaborating institution followed its own protocols to collect whole blood in K2EDTA tubes. For TCRbeta analysis, collaborators shipped samples in one of three forms: frozen whole blood, isolated PBMCs, or DNA extracted from either of those sample types. Comment on this clone: Its antigen is currently not known. No clone much larger than this one lies a single base away; base qualities are absent.

The sample consisted of peripheral blood. The clonotype comes from a woman of 80 years or more with active or convalescent COVID-19.

The CDR3 is CASRPTGRSYNSPLHF. The DNA sequence follows: TGTGCCAGCAGGCCAACAGGGCGCTCCTATAATTCACCCCTCCACTTT. The V gene is TRBV3-1 (or the pseudogene TRBV3-2) and the J gene is TRBJ1-6; the D segment could be TRBD1, given 6 matching bases. Counted from cysteine to phenylalanine, this CDR3 has 16 amino acids. The entry retains the CDR3 DNA only, 48 bases that are in frame from base 1. Trimming costs V 6 bases and J 0 bases, and their ends lie 12 bases apart. The germline V gene (reference sequence) sets CDR1 to LGHDT and CDR2 to YNNKEL.